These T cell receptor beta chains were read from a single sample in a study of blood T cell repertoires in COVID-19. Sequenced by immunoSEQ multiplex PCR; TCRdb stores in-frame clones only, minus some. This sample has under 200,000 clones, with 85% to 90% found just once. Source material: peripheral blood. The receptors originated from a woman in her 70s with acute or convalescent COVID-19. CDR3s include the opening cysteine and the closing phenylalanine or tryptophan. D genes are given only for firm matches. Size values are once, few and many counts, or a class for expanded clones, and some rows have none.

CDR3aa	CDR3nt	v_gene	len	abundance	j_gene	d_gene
CASSYSTGGPTGELFF	TGTGCCAGCAGTTACTCGACCGGGGGGCCCACCGGGGAGCTGTTTTTT	TRBV6-5	16	.	TRBJ2-2	.
CAITDRGQNYGYTF	TGTGCCATCACAGACAGGGGCCAGAACTATGGCTACACCTTC	TRBV10-3	14	.	TRBJ1-2	TRBD1
CASAPTSDYEQYF	TGTGCTAGTGCCCCCACTAGCGACTACGAGCAGTACTTC	TRBV12-5	13	.	TRBJ2-7	TRBD2
CASSLQGTGEQFF	TGTGCCAGCAGCCTACAGGGGACCGGTGAGCAGTTCTTC	TRBV3-1/TRBV3-2	13	once	TRBJ2-1	TRBD1
CASSGPWGGTRHYNEQFF	TGCGCCAGCAGCGGACCGTGGGGGGGGACGCGACACTACAATGAGCAGTTCTTC	TRBV5-1	18	.	TRBJ2-1	TRBD2
CASSYTRVNSPLHF	TGTGCCAGCAGTTACACCAGGGTTAATTCACCCCTCCACTTT	TRBV6-6	14	.	TRBJ1-6	.
CASSLHYTGELFF	TGCGCCAGCAGCCTCCACTACACCGGGGAGCTGTTTTTT	TRBV10-1	13	.	TRBJ2-2	.
CASSYSGQGTEAFF	TGTGCCAGCAGTTACTCGGGACAGGGGACTGAAGCTTTCTTT	TRBV6-5	14	few	TRBJ1-1	TRBD1
CASSNPGTDTQYF	TGTGCCAGCAGTAACCCGGGCACAGATACGCAGTATTTT	TRBV6-5	13	.	TRBJ2-3	.
CASSLFSRGSNTIYF	TGTGCCAGCAGCTTGTTTTCGCGGGGTTCGAACACCATATATTTT	TRBV5-4	15	.	TRBJ1-3	.
CASMSGPAQPQHF	TGTGCCAGCATGTCGGGTCCAGCCCAGCCCCAGCATTTT	TRBV12-3/TRBV12-4	13	.	TRBJ1-5	.
CASSHRVGEQFF	TGTGCCAGCAGCCACCGGGTCGGTGAGCAGTTCTTC	TRBV5-6	12	.	TRBJ2-1	.
CASSLRAGPGWNSPLHF	TGTGCCAGCAGTTTAAGGGCCGGGCCAGGGTGGAATTCACCCCTCCACTTT	TRBV28	17	.	TRBJ1-6	.
CASSLGTYEQYF	TGTGCCAGCAGCTTAGGGACATACGAGCAGTACTTC	TRBV7-9	12	.	TRBJ2-7	.
CASSPRTGNYGYTF	TGTGCCAGCAGCCCCCGGACAGGCAACTATGGCTACACCTTC	TRBV9	14	.	TRBJ1-2	TRBD1
CASARDTAGANVLTF	TGCGCCAGCGCCAGGGATACAGCTGGGGCCAACGTCCTGACTTTC	TRBV5-1	15	.	TRBJ2-6	.
CATSEGTSGADTQYF	TGTGCCACCAGTGAGGGGACTAGCGGGGCAGATACGCAGTATTTT	TRBV24-1	15	.	TRBJ2-3	TRBD2
CASSAYRGQYEQYF	TGTGCCAGCAGCGCTTACAGGGGGCAGTACGAGCAGTACTTC	TRBV7-9	14	.	TRBJ2-7	TRBD1
CASSAGAGRGGRANVLTF	TGTGCCAGCAGCGCGGGGGCAGGGAGGGGAGGTCGGGCCAACGTCCTGACTTTC	TRBV9	18	.	TRBJ2-6	.
CASSLAGGNEAFF	TGTGCCAGCAGCTTAGCTGGGGGGAATGAAGCTTTCTTT	TRBV7-9	13	.	TRBJ1-1	.
CASSLVGQGNYGYTF	TGTGCCAGCAGCTTAGTAGGACAGGGGAACTATGGCTACACCTTC	TRBV7-9	15	.	TRBJ1-2	TRBD1
CASSQGGSDGYTF	TGTGCCAGCAGCCAGGGGGGAAGCGACGGCTACACCTTC	TRBV7-2	13	.	TRBJ1-2	TRBD1
CAISNPVQGNGYTF	TGTGCCATCAGTAACCCGGTACAGGGGAATGGCTACACCTTC	TRBV10-3	14	.	TRBJ1-2	TRBD1
CASSVGTGWTPHNQPQHF	TGTGCCAGCAGCGTCGGGACAGGCTGGACTCCCCACAATCAGCCCCAGCATTTT	TRBV2	18	.	TRBJ1-5	TRBD1
CASSDGQINNSPLHF	TGTGCCAGTAGTGACGGACAGATAAATAATTCACCCCTCCACTTT	TRBV19	15	.	TRBJ1-6	.
CASSFAGGVAGYTF	TGTGCCAGCAGTTTTGCAGGGGGCGTTGCTGGCTACACCTTC	TRBV27	14	.	TRBJ1-2	TRBD1
CASTVRRDQPQHF	TGTGCCAGCACTGTGCGCCGGGATCAGCCCCAGCATTTT	TRBV28	13	.	TRBJ1-5	.
CASSLASTGAGGYTF	TGTGCCAGCAGCTTAGCGAGCACAGGGGCTGGGGGCTACACCTTC	TRBV7-9	15	.	TRBJ1-2	TRBD1
CASRLGGTDQETQYF	TGTGCAAGTCGCTTAGGGGGGACAGACCAAGAGACCCAGTACTTC	TRBV12-2	15	.	TRBJ2-5	.
CASSQERTASYNEQFF	TGTGCCAGCAGCCAAGAGAGAACAGCCTCCTACAATGAGCAGTTCTTC	TRBV3-1/TRBV3-2	16	.	TRBJ2-1	.
CASTRLGTDTQYF	TGTGCCAGTACCCGACTAGGGACCGATACGCAGTATTTT	TRBV19	13	.	TRBJ2-3	.
CASSVGVGGGAGETQYF	TGTGCCAGCAGCGTAGGGGTTGGAGGGGGCGCGGGGGAGACCCAGTACTTC	TRBV9	17	.	TRBJ2-5	.
CASSRPQGTNTGELFF	TGTGCCAGCAGCCGGCCCCAGGGGACGAACACCGGGGAGCTGTTTTTT	TRBV5-5	16	.	TRBJ2-2	.
CASSWGQGGTSGRDEQFF	TGCGCCAGCAGCTGGGGACAGGGAGGGACTAGCGGGAGAGATGAGCAGTTCTTC	TRBV5-1	18	.	TRBJ2-1	TRBD2